These T cell receptor beta chains were read from a single sample in a study of blood T cell repertoires in COVID-19. The assay was immunoSEQ multiplex PCR, and TCRdb's table has in-frame clones only and misses some. This sample has roughly 32,000 clones; over 80% occur once, and the top ten carry roughly 9.5%. Sequenced sample: peripheral blood. The receptors come from a human donor with active COVID-19. The donor label of this sample is uncertain. CDR3s include the opening cysteine and the closing phenylalanine or tryptophan. The D gene is left open where the match is weak. Clone sizes are given selectively: once, few, many, or a class where the clone is expanded.

d_gene: TRBD2; j_gene: TRBJ2-7; abundance: -; v_gene: TRBV7-7; CDR3nt: TGTGCTAGCAGCTATACTAGCGGGGACTCCTACGAGCAGTACTTC; CDR3aa: CASSYTSGDSYEQYF
d_gene: TRBD2; j_gene: TRBJ2-4; abundance: -; v_gene: TRBV3-1/TRBV3-2; CDR3nt: TGTGCCAGCAGCCAAGCACGGGACGGGGGGGTAGCCAAAAACATTCAGTACTTC; CDR3aa: CASSQARDGGVAKNIQYF
d_gene: -; j_gene: TRBJ2-1; abundance: -; v_gene: TRBV7-9; CDR3nt: TGTGCCAGCAGCTTAGAAACAGGGCTCTACAATGAGCAGTTCTTC; CDR3aa: CASSLETGLYNEQFF
d_gene: -; j_gene: TRBJ2-7; abundance: large; v_gene: TRBV27; CDR3nt: TGTGCCAGCAGTTTAGGATCTAAGCGCCGCGAGCAGTACTTC; CDR3aa: CASSLGSKRREQYF
d_gene: -; j_gene: TRBJ2-7; abundance: once; v_gene: TRBV28; CDR3nt: TGTGCCAGCAGTTCGCAGATTGGACTGACCTACGAGCAGTACTTC; CDR3aa: CASSSQIGLTYEQYF
d_gene: TRBD2; j_gene: TRBJ2-7; abundance: -; v_gene: TRBV30; CDR3nt: TGTGCCGGGGGTGTCCCATCGGGGGGATCTGGCGAGCAGTACTTC; CDR3aa: CAGGVPSGGSGEQYF
d_gene: TRBD1; j_gene: TRBJ1-5; abundance: -; v_gene: TRBV2; CDR3nt: TGTGCCACTACGACAGGGGGTAGCAATCAGCCCCAGCATTTT; CDR3aa: CATTTGGSNQPQHF
d_gene: TRBD1; j_gene: TRBJ1-1; abundance: -; v_gene: TRBV11-3; CDR3nt: TGTGCCAGCAGCCAAACCCCCAGGGGGACTGAAGCTTTCTTT; CDR3aa: CASSQTPRGTEAFF
d_gene: TRBD2; j_gene: TRBJ2-7; abundance: -; v_gene: TRBV6-2/TRBV6-3; CDR3nt: TGTGCCAGCACCCCCGGGGGGGCTTACTACGAGCAGTACTTC; CDR3aa: CASTPGGAYYEQYF
d_gene: TRBD1; j_gene: TRBJ2-7; abundance: -; v_gene: TRBV15; CDR3nt: TGTGCCACCAGCAGAGATGTGGACAGGGCCCCAAACGAGCAGTACTTC; CDR3aa: CATSRDVDRAPNEQYF
d_gene: TRBD1; j_gene: TRBJ2-7; abundance: -; v_gene: TRBV27; CDR3nt: TGTGCCAGCAGTATGACAGGGGGGGAATACGAGCAGTACTTC; CDR3aa: CASSMTGGEYEQYF
d_gene: TRBD1; j_gene: TRBJ1-6; abundance: -; v_gene: TRBV19; CDR3nt: TGTGCCAGTAGTGTTACAGGGGGCGGAAGTTCACCCCTCCACTTT; CDR3aa: CASSVTGGGSSPLHF
d_gene: -; j_gene: TRBJ2-5; abundance: -; v_gene: TRBV27; CDR3nt: TGTGCCAGCAGTTTATCGGACGGGGGACGAGAGACCCAGTACTTC; CDR3aa: CASSLSDGGRETQYF
d_gene: TRBD1; j_gene: TRBJ2-7; abundance: -; v_gene: TRBV3-1/TRBV3-2; CDR3nt: TGTGCCAGCAGCGGGCCGGGACAGAGTCAGTACTTC; CDR3aa: CASSGPGQSQYF
d_gene: -; j_gene: TRBJ2-1; abundance: -; v_gene: TRBV28; CDR3nt: TGTGCCAGCAGTTTAGTTAGCGACGGCGATGAGCAGTTCTTC; CDR3aa: CASSLVSDGDEQFF
d_gene: -; j_gene: TRBJ1-1; abundance: -; v_gene: TRBV6-5; CDR3nt: TGTGCCAGCAGTTACTCGAGGGCGATGAACACTGAAGCTTTCTTT; CDR3aa: CASSYSRAMNTEAFF
d_gene: -; j_gene: TRBJ1-1; abundance: once; v_gene: TRBV21-1; CDR3nt: TGTGCCAGCAGGGACAGCCCTGGACAGGGGAACACTGAAGCTTTCTTT; CDR3aa: CASRDSPGQGNTEAFF
d_gene: TRBD2; j_gene: TRBJ2-3; abundance: -; v_gene: TRBV7-3; CDR3nt: TGTGCCAGCAGCTTAGGACTAGCGGGGACTTCGGATACGCAGTATTTT; CDR3aa: CASSLGLAGTSDTQYF
d_gene: TRBD2; j_gene: TRBJ2-7; abundance: -; v_gene: TRBV6-6; CDR3nt: TGTGCCAGCAGTTACGAGGCTAGCGGTTACTACGAGCAGTACTTC; CDR3aa: CASSYEASGYYEQYF
d_gene: -; j_gene: TRBJ1-4; abundance: -; v_gene: TRBV11-2; CDR3nt: TGTGCCAGCAGCTCCTCTAACCGGGATGAAAAACTGTTTTTT; CDR3aa: CASSSSNRDEKLFF
d_gene: -; j_gene: TRBJ2-5; abundance: once; v_gene: TRBV7-9; CDR3nt: TGTGCCAGCAGCCCACGTTGGGGGGACCAACAAGAGACCCAGTACTTC; CDR3aa: CASSPRWGDQQETQYF
d_gene: TRBD1; j_gene: TRBJ2-7; abundance: -; v_gene: TRBV6-5; CDR3nt: TGTGCCAGCACTGCGTTTCAGGGGGCTGACGAGCAGTACTTC; CDR3aa: CASTAFQGADEQYF
d_gene: -; j_gene: TRBJ2-2; abundance: -; v_gene: TRBV5-1; CDR3nt: TGCGCCAGCAGCTTGACTGGCGGGGAGCTGTTTTTT; CDR3aa: CASSLTGGELFF
d_gene: -; j_gene: TRBJ2-7; abundance: -; v_gene: TRBV5-1; CDR3nt: TGCGCCAGCAGCGCCGGCGGGCGGGTATCAAGAGGCGAGCAGTACTTC; CDR3aa: CASSAGGRVSRGEQYF
d_gene: TRBD1; j_gene: TRBJ2-3; abundance: -; v_gene: TRBV5-1; CDR3nt: TGCGCCAGCAGGCGGACAGGGAACGGTCTGACAGATACGCAGTATTTT; CDR3aa: CASRRTGNGLTDTQYF
d_gene: TRBD2; j_gene: TRBJ2-7; abundance: medium-sized; v_gene: TRBV6-5; CDR3nt: TGTGCCAGCAGGGGGGGGAGCTCCTACGAGCAGTACTTC; CDR3aa: CASRGGSSYEQYF
d_gene: TRBD2; j_gene: TRBJ2-7; abundance: -; v_gene: TRBV7-3; CDR3nt: TGTGCCAGCAGCTTAGAAGTTAGCGGGAGGTACGAGCAGTACTTC; CDR3aa: CASSLEVSGRYEQYF
d_gene: -; j_gene: TRBJ1-5; abundance: -; v_gene: TRBV10-2; CDR3nt: TGCGCCAGCAGTGAGCAAGGGGGCAATCAGCCCCAGCATTTT; CDR3aa: CASSEQGGNQPQHF
d_gene: TRBD1; j_gene: TRBJ2-7; abundance: -; v_gene: TRBV6-6; CDR3nt: TGTGCCAGCAGTTACTCGAAACAGGGGGCCTCCTACGAGCAGTACTTC; CDR3aa: CASSYSKQGASYEQYF
d_gene: TRBD1; j_gene: TRBJ2-7; abundance: -; v_gene: TRBV5-4; CDR3nt: TGTGCCAGCAGCTTCAGGACAGGGGGCTCCGAGCAGTACTTC; CDR3aa: CASSFRTGGSEQYF
d_gene: -; j_gene: TRBJ2-1; abundance: -; v_gene: TRBV27; CDR3nt: TGTGCCGTCATCAGAACTAGTTTATGGTGTCAGTTCTTC; CDR3aa: CAVIRTSLWCQFF
d_gene: TRBD2; j_gene: TRBJ2-1; abundance: -; v_gene: TRBV11-2; CDR3nt: TGTGCCAGCAGCTTAGTCCCCGGGGGAGCGGGATATGAGCAGTTCTTC; CDR3aa: CASSLVPGGAGYEQFF
d_gene: -; j_gene: TRBJ1-1; abundance: -; v_gene: TRBV7-2; CDR3nt: TGTGCCAGCAGCTTAGGGGGGGTAGGATTGTCTTTCTTT; CDR3aa: CASSLGGVGLSFF
d_gene: -; j_gene: TRBJ2-7; abundance: medium-sized; v_gene: TRBV7-2; CDR3nt: TGTGCCAGCAGCTTAGGGCCGGTCCGAAAGAGGCCCTACGAGCAGTACTTC; CDR3aa: CASSLGPVRKRPYEQYF
d_gene: TRBD1; j_gene: TRBJ2-7; abundance: -; v_gene: TRBV3-1/TRBV3-2; CDR3nt: TGTGCCAGCAGCCAAGGGCCAGGGGGCCGTAACGAGCAGTACTTC; CDR3aa: CASSQGPGGRNEQYF
d_gene: TRBD1; j_gene: TRBJ1-3; abundance: -; v_gene: TRBV5-4; CDR3nt: TGTGCCAGCAGCGAAGGACAGGGCTCTGGAAACACCATATATTTT; CDR3aa: CASSEGQGSGNTIYF
d_gene: -; j_gene: TRBJ1-3; abundance: -; v_gene: TRBV7-6; CDR3nt: TGTGCCAGCAGCCTCCTGGGAGACTCTGGAAACACCATATATTTT; CDR3aa: CASSLLGDSGNTIYF